The rows below give T cell receptor beta chains drawn from one sample of a study of cytomegalovirus exposure and HLA in healthy donors. Sequencing used immunoSEQ multiplex PCR; TCRdb keeps in-frame clones, though not all of them. Seen here are fewer than 90,000 clones, roughly 76% observed once, and the top ten hold 1.2% to 1.5%. Input material: PBMCs. Every receptor here comes from a male donor in good health and CMV-seronegative. CDR3s include the opening cysteine and the closing phenylalanine or tryptophan. The D gene is left open where the match is weak.

v_call,d_call,cdr3_aa
TRBV6-5,TRBD1,CASSAGTGVSGYTF
TRBV4-3,TRBD1,CASSQDIGGSGANVLTF
TRBV5-5,TRBD1,CASSWTGGVSNQPQHF
TRBV6-1,.,CASTPNLLIQYF
TRBV30,TRBD1,CAWKGQGNSPLHF
TRBV18,TRBD1,CASSTGVVEKLFF
TRBV11-2,.,CASSLAGGEAFF
TRBV5-4,TRBD1,CASSLAGDRGYEQFF
TRBV7-2,.,CASSLFGGTDTQYF
TRBV11-2,TRBD1,CASSIGQGASDTEAFF
TRBV15,.,CATSRDQGMNSPLHF
TRBV28,.,CASRKSALRVESSYNSPLHF
TRBV28,TRBD1,CASSPAGDRTSTQHF
TRBV19,.,CATSPSGTGELFF
TRBV28,.,CASRSSNQPQHF
TRBV4-3,.,CASSQGRGHTKTEAFF